Presented here are 10 T cell receptor beta chains from one specimen sequenced in a study of T-cell memory formation after mild COVID-19. Using its own MiXCR run on the 5' RACE reads, TCRdb lists one record per CDR3 protein. Here the sample spans about 260,000 distinct CDR3 sequences, approximately 15% being singletons. The sequencing input was PBMCs or a T cell subset sorted from them (not recorded which). All receptors come from a man younger than 35 who had mild COVID-19 (a few samples of this study predate the infection). Cell type and time point are not known.

The V call is TRBV7-2, the J call TRBJ1-1, with 7 bases lining up with TRBD1. Unmatched junction bases numbered 6, after V lost 5 bases and J lost 3 bases. The CDR3 sequence is 14 residues long. Germline assignment: CDR1 SGHTA and CDR2 FQGNSA. The CDR3 coding sequence is TGTGCCAGCAGCACCTACAGGGGTGACACTGAAGCTTTCTTT. Translated: CASSTYRGDTEAFF.

The chain employs TRBV27 and TRBJ2-4; a possible D gene is TRBD2 (6 bases). The V end was cut by 7 bases, the J end by 8 bases, with 12 bases between. The length of the CDR3 is 12 residues. Germline assignment: CDR1 MNHEY and CDR2 SMNVEV (reference sequence). CDR3 in amino acids: CASTGERDIQYF. The CDR3 region has the DNA TGTGCCAGCACTGGGGAGCGGGACATTCAGTACTTC.

The rearrangement links TRBV7-2 to TRBJ1-4, with 7 bases aligning to TRBD1. V was clipped by 3 bases and J by 5 bases; unmatched bases: 3. Germline CDR1 and CDR2: SGHTA and FQGNSA. The CDR3 is 14 amino acids. The CDR3 DNA reads as TGTGCCAGCAGCTTGAACAGGGGAAATGAAAAACTGTTTTTT. Translated: CASSLNRGNEKLFF.

Written as DNA, the CDR3 is TGTGCCAGCAGTTACGGAGCAGGCCTTAGATTCTACGAGCAGTACTTC. Protein sequence: CASSYGAGLRFYEQYF. The rearrangement joins TRBV6-5 to TRBJ2-7; D gene unclear. From germline, CDR1 is MNHEY and CDR2 SVGAGI. The V end was cut by 2 bases, the J end by 3 bases, with 17 bases between. The CDR3 length is 16 residues.

The genes are TRBV20-1 and TRBJ2-6; a possible D gene is TRBD2 (6 bases). Germline V gene lookup returns CDR1 DFQATT and CDR2 SNEGSKA (reference sequence). CDR3 length: 15 amino acids. Trimming stripped 4 bases from V and 0 bases from J, with 10 bases between. The CDR3 loop is CSAKEGSSGANVLTF. Here the CDR3 DNA reads TGCAGTGCTAAGGAGGGGAGCTCTGGGGCCAACGTCCTGACTTTC.

The chain is built from TRBV6-2 or TRBV6-3 and TRBJ2-4; TRBD1 might be the D (5 bases). Germline lookup yields CDR1 MNHEY and CDR2 SVGEGT. CDR3 length equals 14 residues. V lost 5 bases to trimming and J lost 0 bases, with 8 bases between them. In nucleotides, the CDR3 is TGTGCCAGCAGTGATAGGGGAGCCAAAAACATTCAGTACTTC. It translates to CASSDRGAKNIQYF.

The gene calls are TRBV19 and TRBJ1-5; TRBD1 might be the D (6 bases). The CDR3 totals 15 residues. The ends were cut back, 7 bases at V and 6 bases at J, with 19 bases in the middle. In germline, CDR1 is LNHDA, CDR2 SQIVND (reference sequence). As DNA, the CDR3 is TGTGCCAGTACCCCAGGCGGGGGGGCGCGTCAGCCCCAGCATTTT. This gives the protein CASTPGGGARQPQHF.

The rearrangement joins TRBV6-2 or TRBV6-3 to TRBJ2-1, with D possibly being TRBD1 or TRBD2 (5 bases each). Germline-derived CDR1 and CDR2 are MNHEY and SVGEGT. The CDR3 is 13 amino acids. V was trimmed by 4 bases and J by 5 bases, leaving 9 bases between them. The CDR3 sequence: CASSWGRDNEQFF. In DNA form, the CDR3 reads TGTGCCAGCAGTTGGGGACGTGACAATGAGCAGTTCTTC.

This CDR3 is CASSWRGAGTGELFF. The DNA for the CDR3 is TGTGCCAGCAGCTGGCGAGGGGCGGGCACCGGGGAGCTGTTTTTT. The rearrangement joins TRBV13 to TRBJ2-2; D tentatively reads TRBD1 or TRBD2 (5 bases each). Trimming left V 4 bases short and J 4 bases short, with 13 bases between. The CDR3 length is 15 residues. Germline loops: CDR1 PRHDT, CDR2 FYEKMQ (reference sequence).

This chain links TRBV12-3 or TRBV12-4 with TRBJ1-2; no reliable D call. V was shortened by 5 bases and J by 6 bases, with 13 bases between the two germline ends. This CDR3 has 13 residues. CDR3 residues: CASSGGVGHGYTF. The CDR3 DNA reads TGTGCCAGCAGTGGTGGGGTAGGCCATGGCTACACCTTC.